This T cell receptor (beta chain) was recorded in a study of CD8+CD57+ T cells in acquired aplastic anemia. Whole-study context: CD4+ and CD8+ cells, once sorted, gave DNA averaging about 3 ug. Whole-study results and caveats: Patients were compared with controls for CD8+ Simpson's diversity, and no significant difference emerged.

Genomic DNA was employed as the template in profiling TCR beta VDJ and CDR3. TCRdb recomputed calls from the reads with MiXCR, one row per CDR3 protein. Altogether about 150,000 distinct CDR3 sequences are present, more than 40% being singletons, with the ten largest covering roughly 30%. Sequenced patients had shown CD8+CD57+ cell expansion by flow cytometry. The ends were cut back, 5 bases at V and 5 bases at J, with 15 bases in the middle. This CDR3 region has 14 residues. Germline loops: CDR1 LNHDA, CDR2 SQIVND (reference sequence). Comment on this clonotype: The target antigen is unknown.

The gene calls are TRBV19 and TRBJ2-5; D may match TRBD1 or TRBD2 (5 bases each). The sequence came from a human donor with aplastic anemia. Sequencing input: sorted CD4+, CD8+, or CD8+CD57+ T cells (not recorded which) from PBMCs. CDR3 region: CASSQPGSGETQYF. CDR3 sequence (DNA): TGTGCCAGTAGTCAGCCAGGGTCGGGGGAGACCCAGTACTTC.